Listed here are 30 T cell receptor beta chains from one sample, sequenced in a study of T-cell reconstitution after alpha-beta-depleted transplantation in children. During its preparation, the TCRbeta library received unique molecular identifiers. One entry per CDR3 protein, called by TCRdb with MiXCR from the PCR reads. The table records 120,000 to 150,000 distinct CDR3 sequences, around 10% of them present only once. Material: PBMCs, mostly from graft donor cells, obtained 180 days after TCRalphabeta/CD19-depleted stem cell transplant. The receptor source for this set is a female patient aged 2-9 years who had a stem cell transplant for congenital amegakaryocytic thrombocytopenia, so the T cells may come from the graft donor.

This clonotype was recorded many times. J is TRBJ2-1 and V is TRBV7-2; TRBD2 aligns across 8 bases. V was clipped by 2 bases and J by 6 bases; unmatched bases: 9. The CDR3 loop spans 16 amino acids. The germline CDR1 and CDR2 sequences are SGHTA and FQGNSA. The CDR3 DNA reads as TGTGCCAGCAGCTTATACGGACTAGCCGGGAGCAATGAGCAGTTCTTC. This gives the protein CASSLYGLAGSNEQFF.

This clonotype was counted many times. This rearrangement joins TRBV5-6 to TRBJ1-2; tentatively, D is TRBD1 (5 bases). V was clipped by 6 bases and J by 8 bases, with 23 bases between them. This CDR3 has 15 residues. Germline CDR1 and CDR2: SGHDT and YYEEEE. CDR3 loop: CASTTPGRDYSGYTF. As DNA, the CDR3 is TGTGCCAGCACTACTCCAGGGAGGGACTACTCCGGCTACACCTTC. The variable domain in full, with the rest retrieved from reference TRBV5-6 and TRBJ1-2, is DAGVTQSPTHLIKTRGQQVTLRCSPKSGHDTVSWYQQALGQGPQFIFQYYEEEERQRGNFPDRFSGHQFPNYSSELNVNALLLGDSALYLCASTTPGRDYSGYTFGSGTRLTVV.

This clonotype was seen ten or more times. Germline and junction disagree at one end, which may indicate a read error. This rearrangement joins TRBV6-1 to TRBJ2-3, with 7 bases lining up with TRBD1. Per germline, CDR1 MNHNS and CDR2 SASEGT. The CDR3 loop spans 15 amino acids. The CDR3 spells CASREVFRDSDTQYF. CDR3 nucleotide sequence: TGTGCCAGCAGGGAAGTCTTTCGGGACAGCGATACGCAGTATTTT.

There are many counts of this clonotype. The gene calls are TRBV10-3 and TRBJ2-1, with D possibly matching TRBD1 (5 bases). CDR3 length: 11 residues. From germline, CDR1 is ENHRY and CDR2 SYGVKD. The V end was cut by 4 bases, the J end by 11 bases, with 9 bases between. CDR3 DNA: TGTGCCATCAGTGGCGGACAAAAGCAGTTCTTC. Its protein is CAISGGQKQFF.

A word on this clonotype: Just one base apart from a much larger clone, this may be a read error. This rearrangement joins TRBV3-1 to TRBJ2-1; the D call may be TRBD1 or TRBD2 (5 bases each). The germline V gene has CDR1 LGHDT and CDR2 YNNKEL (reference sequence). The CDR3 consists of 14 residues. With 2 bases removed from V and 4 bases from J, the gap between germline ends came to 9 bases. The CDR3 here is CASSQHWGYNEQFF. DNA of the CDR3: TGTGCCAGCAGCCAACATTGGGGGTACAATGAGCAGTTCTTC.

This clonotype occurred many times. This sequence joins TRBV10-3 and TRBJ2-7; possible D gene TRBD1, 5 bases. The germline CDR1 and CDR2 sequences are ENHRY and SYGVKD. The CDR3 contains 13 residues. Deletions cut 4 bases from V and 0 bases from J, with 7 bases between. Here the CDR3 DNA reads TGTGCCATCAGTGGACAGCCCTCCTACGAGCAGTACTTC. Its translation is CAISGQPSYEQYF.

This clonotype was seen a few times. The rearrangement links TRBV6-5 to TRBJ1-1; D possibly corresponds to TRBD1 (6 bases). CDR3 size: 16 residues. Germline V gene lookup returns CDR1 MNHEY and CDR2 SVGAGI. Trimming shortened V by 2 bases and J by 4 bases, and 17 bases separated the two germline ends. For the CDR3, the DNA is TGTGCCAGCAGTTACCCGCACCCCAGGGGCCCCACTGAAGCTTTCTTT. Translation gives CASSYPHPRGPTEAFF.

This clonotype was seen a handful of times. The chain is built from TRBV4-1 and TRBJ2-2; 7 bases agree with TRBD1. V shed 3 bases, J shed 1 base, and the junction held 8 bases outside the gene matches. The CDR3 runs 17 residues. The germline gives CDR1 MGHRA, CDR2 YSYEKL. This chain's CDR3 is CASSHPLRQGNTGELFF. Written as DNA, the CDR3 is TGCGCCAGCAGCCACCCCCTGAGACAGGGGAACACCGGGGAGCTGTTTTTT.

The chain employs TRBV20-1 and TRBJ2-7, with 9 bases that match TRBD1. With 6 bases clipped from V and 4 bases from J, the junction kept 13 bases outside the gene matches. This CDR3 comprises 15 residues. Germline values: CDR1 DFQATT, CDR2 SNEGSKA (reference sequence). The CDR3 nucleotides read TGCAGTGCCCAACCCGGGACAGGGAAATGGTACGAGCAGTACTTC. Translating gives CSAQPGTGKWYEQYF.

The chain has TRBV5-5 and TRBJ2-3; a possible D gene is TRBD1 (5 bases). V shed 4 bases and J shed 4 bases, with 10 bases lying between them. The germline gives CDR1 SGHKS, CDR2 YYEKEE (reference sequence). CDR3 size: 13 residues. The CDR3 sequence is CASSPDRPDTQYF. CDR3 bases: TGTGCCAGCAGCCCCGACAGACCAGATACGCAGTATTTT.

The rearrangement links TRBV18 to TRBJ1-1, with a possible D match to TRBD1 (5 bases). The CDR3 extends over 15 amino acids. The V and J ends lost 2 bases and 0 bases respectively, with 10 bases between them. CDR1 is KGHSH and CDR2 is LQKENI in the germline V gene. CDR3 DNA sequence: TGTGCCAGCTCACCAGGGGCAGGGATGAACACTGAAGCTTTCTTT. Its protein is CASSPGAGMNTEAFF. Full variable domain (rest looked up from reference TRBV18 and TRBJ1-1): NAGVMQNPRHLVRRRGQEARLRCSPMKGHSHVYWYRQLPEEGLKFMVYLQKENIIDESGMPKERFSAEFPKEGPSILRIQQVVRGDSAAYFCASSPGAGMNTEAFFGQGTRLTVV.

The sample holds many counts of this clonotype. The chain links TRBV6-1 to TRBJ1-1; TRBD1 aligns across 8 bases. Unmatched junction bases numbered 8, after V lost 4 bases and J lost 10 bases. The CDR3 extends over 13 amino acids. Germline lookup yields CDR1 MNHNS and CDR2 SASEGT. CDR3 DNA sequence: TGTGCCAGCAGTGGCGACAGGGGTAGCGGAGCTTTCTTT. The encoded protein is CASSGDRGSGAFF.

In its sample, this clonotype was seen many times. The V and J genes are TRBV7-2 and TRBJ2-7; TRBD1 or TRBD2 may be the D gene (5 bases each). This CDR3 is 16 amino acids long. The V end lost 1 base, the J end lost 5 bases, and 18 bases lay between the germline ends. Germline loops: CDR1 SGHTA, CDR2 FQGNSA. The CDR3 region is CASSLVSGGNGNEQYF. In nucleotides, the CDR3 is TGTGCCAGCAGCTTAGTTTCTGGGGGTAACGGGAACGAGCAGTACTTC.

On this clonotype: A read error may be the cause here, since a much bigger clone is one base away. The CDR3, as DNA: TGTGCCAGCAGCTTATACAGGAAAAGGAATGAGCAGTTCTTC. Amino acids: CASSLYRKRNEQFF. The chain combines TRBV7-8 with TRBJ2-1; tentative D call: TRBD1 (5 bases). CDR3 length equals 14 residues. CDR1 and CDR2 from the germline V gene are SGHVS and FQNEAQ. V was clipped by 2 bases and J by 7 bases, with 12 bases between them.

This clonotype was detected many times. The CDR3 is CSARAGTNTEAFF. The DNA of the CDR3 is TGCAGTGCTAGGGCAGGGACGAACACTGAAGCTTTCTTT. The rearrangement links TRBV20-1 to TRBJ1-1; TRBD1 might be the D (5 bases). V lost 3 bases to trimming and J lost 1 base, with 9 bases between them. Germline CDR1 is DFQATT and CDR2 is SNEGSKA (reference sequence). The CDR3 has 13 residues.

The V and J genes are TRBV10-3 and TRBJ2-5; tentative D call: TRBD1 (6 bases). Germline CDR1 is ENHRY and CDR2 is SYGVKD. The CDR3 runs to 13 residues. Trimming removed 10 bases from V and 5 bases from J, with 17 bases in between. This CDR3 is CASTTGLGETQYF. CDR3 bases: TGTGCCAGCACAACAGGGTTGGGGGAGACCCAGTACTTC.

Many counts were recorded for this clonotype. The V call is TRBV10-3, the J call TRBJ2-7; TRBD2 aligns across 15 bases. The CDR3 consists of 16 residues. The junction had 4 bases not matched to a gene; V was cut back by 3 bases and J by 4 bases. Germline V gene lookup returns CDR1 ENHRY and CDR2 SYGVKD. The CDR3 region has the DNA TGTGCCATCAGTGAAGGACTAGCGGGAGGGATGTACGAGCAGTACTTC. This gives the protein CAISEGLAGGMYEQYF.

The chain combines TRBV3-1 with TRBJ2-5, with D tentatively TRBD2 (6 bases). The ends were cut back, 4 bases at V and 5 bases at J, with 14 bases in the middle. CDR1 and CDR2 from the germline V gene are LGHDT and YNNKEL (reference sequence). CDR3 length: 14 amino acids. CDR3 DNA: TGTGCCAGCAGCCGGTTCATGAGCGGGGAGACCCAGTACTTC. It is translated as CASSRFMSGETQYF.

On this clonotype itself: Just one base apart from a much larger clone, this may be a read error. The V call is TRBV10-3, the J call TRBJ2-3, with D tentatively TRBD1 or TRBD2 (5 bases each). Germline V CDR1 and CDR2: ENHRY, SYGVKD. The CDR3 runs 14 residues. The V and J ends lost 4 bases and 3 bases respectively, with 11 bases between them. CDR3 protein: CAISGGIETDTQYF. The CDR3 nucleotides are TGTGCCATCAGTGGGGGGATCGAGACAGATACGCAGTATTTT.

V is TRBV20-1 and J is TRBJ2-5, with D hard to call. The CDR3 loop spans 13 amino acids. Germline lookup yields CDR1 DFQATT and CDR2 SNEGSKA (reference sequence). Trimming stripped 6 bases from V and 1 base from J, with 12 bases between. Written as DNA, the CDR3 is TGCAGTGCAGCCCCGGTGGGCCAAGAGACCCAGTACTTC. Translating gives CSAAPVGQETQYF.

This clonotype was detected many times. The chain has TRBV4-2 and TRBJ2-3, with 9 nucleotides matching TRBD2. The CDR3 consists of 14 residues. From germline, CDR1 is LGHNA and CDR2 YNFKEQ. Trimming at V came to 2 bases and at J to 5 bases, leaving 2 bases not matched to a gene. The CDR3 here is CASSQMREGDTQYF. In DNA form, the CDR3 reads TGTGCCAGCAGCCAAATGCGGGAGGGAGATACGCAGTATTTT.

This clonotype turned up a few times. The chain combines TRBV10-3 with TRBJ2-5; the match to TRBD1 covers 9 bases. This CDR3 comprises 14 residues. The J segment lost 3 bases and the V segment lost 6 bases, leaving 5 bases of the junction unmatched. CDR1 ENHRY and CDR2 SYGVKD come from the germline V gene. The CDR3 is CAISGGQGEETQYF. In nucleotides, the CDR3 is TGTGCCATCAGCGGGGGACAGGGTGAAGAGACCCAGTACTTC.

This clonotype showed up many times. Written as DNA, the CDR3 is TGCGCCAGCAGCTTGACAGGGCGCGAGCAGTACTTC. It is translated as CASSLTGREQYF. The chain carries TRBV5-1 and TRBJ2-7; tentatively, D is TRBD1 (6 bases). Trimming pared 1 base from V and 6 bases from J, leaving 8 bases between. This CDR3 is 12 amino acids long. Germline CDR1 reads SGHRS; CDR2 reads YFSETQ.

This clonotype occurred many times. V usage is TRBV12-3 or TRBV12-4 and J usage is TRBJ1-3; D is unresolved. The CDR3 consists of 16 residues. The V end was cut by 7 bases, the J end by 1 base, with 17 bases between. The CDR3 nucleotides read TGTGCCAGCATACCCCTCGGAGACCTGTCTGGAAACACCATATATTTT. Residues: CASIPLGDLSGNTIYF.

There are many counts of this clonotype. The V call is TRBV20-1, the J call TRBJ1-1; D unclear. Germline lookup yields CDR1 DFQATT and CDR2 SNEGSKA (reference sequence). Trimming cost V 0 bases and J 0 bases, with 11 bases left between them. The CDR3 has 15 amino acids. The CDR3 here is CSARDGAAMNTEAFF. CDR3 bases: TGCAGTGCTAGAGATGGAGCAGCAATGAACACTGAAGCTTTCTTT.

This clonotype was seen more than once but under ten times. The CDR3 reads CAISGIRGAKHNEQFF. In DNA form, the CDR3 reads TGTGCCATCAGTGGAATCAGGGGCGCAAAACACAATGAGCAGTTCTTC. The chain carries TRBV10-3 and TRBJ2-1; D might be TRBD1 (6 bases). V was cut by 4 bases and J by 5 bases, with 18 bases left in between. The CDR3 contains 16 residues. In germline, CDR1 is ENHRY, CDR2 SYGVKD.

This sequence joins TRBV6-2 or TRBV6-3 and TRBJ2-3; TRBD1 or TRBD2 may be the D gene (5 bases each). The CDR3 consists of 16 residues. Germline V gene lookup returns CDR1 MNHEY and CDR2 SVGEGT. Trimming removed 5 bases from V and 1 base from J, with 16 bases in between. CDR3 sequence reads: CASSPGRVWGTDTQYF. CDR3 nucleotides: TGTGCCAGCAGTCCGGGACGGGTTTGGGGCACAGATACGCAGTATTTT.

The table lists this clonotype with many counts. V gene TRBV6-1 combines with J gene TRBJ1-6; perhaps TRBD1 as D (6 bases). Trimming cost V 2 bases and J 9 bases, with 14 bases left between them. Germline-derived CDR1 and CDR2 are MNHNS and SASEGT. The CDR3 consists of 15 residues. CDR3 sequence (DNA): TGTGCCAGCAGTGAAACTCGCCCCAGGGGTTCACCCCTCCACTTT. It is translated as CASSETRPRGSPLHF.

This clonotype was recorded at least ten times. This sequence joins TRBV27 and TRBJ2-1; 11 bases fit TRBD1. CDR1 and CDR2 (germline): MNHEY, SMNVEV (reference sequence). The CDR3 totals 16 residues. V shed 4 bases, J shed 9 bases, and the junction held 11 bases outside the gene matches. The CDR3 loop reads CASSSDRGQVIGEQFF. The CDR3 nucleotides read TGTGCCAGCAGTTCGGACAGGGGGCAGGTGATAGGTGAGCAGTTCTTC.

This clonotype was recorded at least ten times. This chain uses TRBV12-3 or TRBV12-4 with TRBJ2-3; D gene uncertain. The CDR3 runs to 12 residues. V lost 5 bases and J lost 5, with 8 bases in between. The CDR3 region is CASSIRQDTQYF. DNA for the CDR3: TGTGCCAGCAGTATCCGACAAGATACGCAGTATTTT.